This T cell receptor (beta chain) was sequenced in a study of regulatory T cells in long-lasting Graves disease. Study-level information: In persistent Graves' disease, antithyroid drugs had been taken for over 5 years and TSH receptor antibodies stayed positive.

The sample holds many counts of this clonotype. Trimming shortened V by 4 bases and J by 0 bases, and 13 bases separated the two germline ends. The CDR3 sequence is 16 residues long. Germline CDR1 and CDR2: MDHEN and SYDVKM. The time point was: persistent/refractory GD, antithyroid drugs over 5 years with positive TRAb. From RNA extracted from PBMCs, the TCR library was made. Relying on iRepertoire HTBI primers and Arm-PCR of CDR3 regions, the team built TCR beta libraries. Authors' methods: In the combined samples, under 80 TRBV and some 15 TRBJ segments were identified. TCRdb re-derived calls from the multiplex PCR reads in MiXCR, one entry per CDR3 protein. The V and J calls follow TCRdb's processing rather than the paper's. Seen here are approximately 400,000 distinct CDR3 sequences, roughly 23% observed once, and the top ten hold 25% to 30%.

The V call is TRBV28, the J call TRBJ2-4; possible D gene TRBD1, 6 bases. This sequence originates from a woman in her thirties or forties with Graves disease. The sequenced sample was peripheral blood mononuclear cells (PBMCs), obtained when the disease was refractory, from a patient treated with antithyroid drugs. The CDR3 here is CASSWRQVPAKNIQYF. For the CDR3, the DNA is TGTGCCAGCAGTTGGAGACAGGTCCCAGCCAAAAACATTCAGTACTTC.